The rows below give T cell receptor beta chains drawn from one sample of a study of radiation and T cells in renal cell carcinoma. Repertoires were generated with immunoSEQ multiplex PCR, while TCRdb's copy carries only in-frame clones and drops some. The data contain 7,000 to 9,500 clones, roughly 50% of them singletons. The sample here was tumor tissue, taken from a patient whose treatment included radiotherapy and nephrectomy. The receptor set was obtained from a man aged 60 to 75 with renal cell carcinoma. Each CDR3 is given with its conserved first and last residue. The D gene is left open where the match is weak. Rows give clone size only sometimes, using once, few, many, or a class for an expanded clone.

clone_size	v_call	j_call	cdr3_length	d_call	cdr3_aa	cdr3_nt
.	TRBV14	TRBJ1-1	15	TRBD1	CATAPDRVWNTEAFF	TGTGCCACCGCTCCGGACAGGGTGTGGAACACTGAAGCTTTCTTT
.	TRBV30	TRBJ1-1	13	TRBD1	CAWNGQANTEAFF	TGTGCCTGGAATGGACAGGCGAACACTGAAGCTTTCTTT
.	TRBV5-1	TRBJ1-2	13	.	CASSLGVNYGYTF	TGCGCCAGCAGCTTGGGGGTGAACTATGGCTACACCTTC
.	TRBV28	TRBJ2-1	12	.	CASSQTYNEQFF	TGTGCCAGCAGTCAGACATACAATGAGCAGTTCTTC
.	TRBV6-5	TRBJ2-7	11	TRBD1	CASSEDRDPYF	TGTGCCAGCAGTGAGGACAGGGATCCGTACTTC
once	TRBV5-1	TRBJ2-7	17	.	CASSSALQGRFNGEQYF	TGCGCCAGCAGCTCCGCGCTGCAGGGGCGGTTTAATGGCGAGCAGTACTTC
once	TRBV4-1	TRBJ2-7	14	.	CASAVGAHSYEQYF	TGCGCCAGCGCCGTCGGTGCCCACTCCTACGAGCAGTACTTC
.	TRBV19	TRBJ1-5	14	.	CASSIRQNNQPQHF	TGTGCCAGTAGTATAAGGCAGAACAATCAGCCCCAGCATTTT
.	TRBV5-1	TRBJ2-3	15	TRBD2	CASSPLRGGTDTQYF	TGCGCCAGCAGCCCGTTGCGGGGGGGCACAGATACGCAGTATTTT
.	TRBV28	TRBJ2-7	14	.	CASSLQDAWDEQYF	TGTGCCAGCAGTTTGCAGGACGCCTGGGACGAGCAGTACTTC
once	TRBV7-9	TRBJ2-2	16	.	CASIPQGLANTGELFF	TGTGCCAGCATTCCACAGGGCCTCGCGAACACCGGGGAGCTGTTTTTT
.	TRBV2	TRBJ2-1	17	TRBD1	CASSDSFPGQGYNEQFF	TGTGCCAGCAGTGACTCCTTTCCGGGACAGGGTTACAATGAGCAGTTCTTC